Listed here is a single TCR beta chain. The authors' processing: Amplification with reference gene primers provided the estimates of nucleated cell counts. Generated by immunoSEQ multiplex PCR, the TCRdb table keeps only in-frame clones and is missing some. The DNA was the basis for D and trimming; V, J and clone size are from that table. The repertoire includes 80,000 to 130,000 clones, around 90% of them detected once, and under 7.5% sits in the top ten. The sample belongs to a study of blood T cell repertoires in COVID-19. Study-wide context: The origin of the acute and convalescent COVID-19 samples was the United States, Italy and Spain. Nucleic acid was either cDNA or gDNA, and it came from T cells, B-cell-depleted T cells, or PBMCs.

The TCR comes from a man between 65 and 85 years old with acute or convalescent COVID-19. Sequencing was performed on peripheral blood.

CDR3 sequence: CASSFNSGRAGELFF. For the CDR3, the DNA is TGTGCCAGCAGTTTCAATAGCGGGAGGGCCGGGGAGCTGTTTTTT. This chain links TRBV28 with TRBJ2-2; 11 bases map to TRBD2. This CDR3 is 15 amino acids long. Germline CDR1 is MDHEN and CDR2 is SYDVKM. The V and J ends lost 3 bases and 6 bases, in that order; junction bases with no gene match: 3.